A single sample is the source of the 26 T cell receptor beta chains below, sequenced in a study of cytomegalovirus exposure and HLA in healthy donors. The PCR made use of 60 Vbeta and 13 Jbeta primers. TCRdb's table, derived via immunoSEQ multiplex PCR, lists solely in-frame clones and lacks some. The data contain approximately 90,000 clones, 75% to 80% of them singletons. Sequencing was done on a sample of PBMCs. All receptors come from a young man in good health and CMV-seronegative.

CDR3 region: CASSLGQGVGNTEAFF. Written as DNA, the CDR3 is TGTGCCAGCAGTTTAGGACAGGGGGTGGGGAACACTGAAGCTTTCTTT. J is TRBJ1-1 and V is TRBV28; the match to TRBD1 covers 10 bases. Germline loops: CDR1 MDHEN, CDR2 SYDVKM. This CDR3 is built from 16 residues. V lost 2 bases and J lost 1; bases outside the gene matches: 4.

The chain recombines TRBV11-2 with TRBJ2-7; 8 bases line up with TRBD2. Germline lookup yields CDR1 SGHAT and CDR2 FQNNGV. This CDR3 spans 15 amino acids. Unmatched junction bases numbered 4, after V lost 1 base and J lost 2 bases. The CDR3 DNA sequence: TGTGCCAGCAGCTTAGCGAGTAGCGGGACCTACGAGCAGTACTTC. Amino acids: CASSLASSGTYEQYF.

Only a few counts were recorded for this clone. The chain is built from TRBV18 and TRBJ2-7; 8 bases fit TRBD1. Germline V gene data show CDR1 as KGHSH and CDR2 as LQKENI. J lost 5 bases, V lost 0 bases, and 9 bases had no gene match. CDR3 size: 16 residues. The CDR3, as DNA: TGTGCCAGCTCACCACCAATAGGACAGGGCGAGCACGAGCAGTACTTC. Its translation is CASSPPIGQGEHEQYF.

This clone has only one observation. The chain combines TRBV7-9 with TRBJ2-1, with 7 bases lining up with TRBD1. Germline V gene sequence: CDR1 SEHNR, CDR2 FQNEAQ (reference sequence). CDR3 length: 15 amino acids. The V gene end was trimmed by 7 bases and the J gene end by 4 bases; junction bases not matched to a gene: 10. This CDR3 reads CASNFPGTAYNEQFF. Written as DNA, the CDR3 is TGTGCCAGCAACTTCCCGGGGACAGCATACAATGAGCAGTTCTTC.

The chain recombines TRBV29-1 with TRBJ1-6, with a tentative D call TRBD1 (5 bases). The V gene's germline CDR1 is SQVTM and CDR2 ANQGSEA. There are 17 residues in the CDR3. The V and J ends lost 0 bases and 4 bases respectively, with 16 bases between them. CDR3 sequence: CSVEDVNQGEYNSPLHF. The CDR3 DNA reads as TGCAGCGTTGAAGATGTTAACCAGGGTGAATATAATTCACCCCTCCACTTT.

The chain joins TRBV7-7 to TRBJ2-5; 7 nucleotides agree with TRBD2. V lost 3 bases and J lost 4; bases outside the gene matches: 8. The CDR3 covers 15 residues. CDR1 and CDR2 from the germline V gene are SSHAT and FNYEAQ (reference sequence). The CDR3, as DNA: TGTGCCAGCAGCTTCCAGCGGGACTCGGTAGAGACCCAGTACTTC. It yields the protein CASSFQRDSVETQYF.

This chain links TRBV15 with TRBJ2-7; D perhaps matches TRBD1 (5 bases). Germline CDR1 is LNHNV and CDR2 is YYDKDF (reference sequence). Trimming left V 0 bases short and J 9 bases short, with 15 bases between. There are 14 residues in the CDR3. CDR3 sequence: CATSRDEGFQGQYF. DNA of the CDR3: TGTGCCACCAGCAGAGATGAAGGGTTTCAGGGGCAGTACTTC.

The chain recombines TRBV18 with TRBJ2-7; the match to TRBD1 covers 7 bases. V gave up 4 bases and J gave up 1 base; unmatched junction bases: 10. CDR3 length: 16 residues. The germline V gene encodes CDR1 KGHSH and CDR2 LQKENI. As DNA, the CDR3 is TGTGCCAGCTCACTACAGACAGGGATAACTTCCTACGAGCAGTACTTC. It translates to CASSLQTGITSYEQYF.

This chain connects TRBV4-1 to TRBJ2-5; D is possibly TRBD1 (6 bases). CDR3 size: 15 residues. CDR1 and CDR2 from the germline V gene are MGHRA and YSYEKL. Trimming removed 4 bases at V and 2 bases at J, with 14 bases between. This CDR3 is CASSRTGWGQETQYF. The CDR3 nucleotides read TGCGCCAGCAGCCGAACAGGGTGGGGGCAAGAGACCCAGTACTTC.

V and J are TRBV4-2 and TRBJ2-4; D is possibly TRBD2 (6 bases). The CDR3 loop spans 19 amino acids. Germline V CDR1 and CDR2: LGHNA, YNFKEQ. With 0 bases removed from V and 3 bases from J, the gap between germline ends came to 21 bases. CDR3 region: CASSQEPSLGRGGKNIQYF. Written as DNA, the CDR3 is TGTGCCAGCAGCCAAGAACCCTCTCTCGGTAGGGGAGGCAAAAACATTCAGTACTTC.

This chain joins TRBV11-2 and TRBJ1-2; 9 bases line up with TRBD1. With 2 bases clipped from V and 3 bases from J, the junction kept 7 bases outside the gene matches. The CDR3 has 16 amino acids. The V gene's germline CDR1 is SGHAT and CDR2 FQNNGV. For the CDR3, the DNA is TGTGCCAGCAGCTTAACCCCGGGACAGGGCTACTATGGCTACACCTTC. Its protein is CASSLTPGQGYYGYTF.

V usage is TRBV19 and J usage is TRBJ1-4; a weak D match, TRBD1 (6 bases). The CDR3 consists of 15 residues. CDR1 is LNHDA and CDR2 is SQIVND in the germline V gene (reference sequence). Trimming shortened V by 4 bases and J by 7 bases, and 16 bases separated the two germline ends. This CDR3 reads CASSTRDIEREKLFF. CDR3 nucleotide sequence: TGTGCCAGTAGTACTCGGGACATAGAACGTGAAAAACTGTTTTTT.

The chain recombines TRBV7-9 with TRBJ1-2; 7 bases line up with TRBD1. J was trimmed by 12 bases and V by 8 bases; bases with no gene match: 15. The CDR3 runs to 13 residues. The germline gives CDR1 SEHNR, CDR2 FQNEAQ (reference sequence). CDR3: CASGTQTGSGDTF. The DNA of the CDR3 is TGTGCCAGCGGGACCCAGACAGGGTCAGGCGACACCTTC.

This sequence joins TRBV6-5 and TRBJ1-3; D call uncertain. This CDR3 has 16 amino acids. Trimming took 0 bases from V and 1 from J, leaving 10 bases between them. Germline V lookup: CDR1 MNHEY, CDR2 SVGAGI. The CDR3 DNA reads as TGTGCCAGCAGTTACTCTGCCGGAGGGTCTGGAAACACCATATATTTT. Translated: CASSYSAGGSGNTIYF.

With respect to this clone: The sample holds other DNA sequences that translate to the same CDR3. V gene TRBV2 combines with J gene TRBJ1-2, with D possibly matching TRBD1 (5 bases). The ends were cut back, 5 bases at V and 1 base at J, with 8 bases in the middle. Per germline, CDR1 SNHLY and CDR2 FYNNEI. This CDR3 has 13 residues. CDR3 region: CASSTGLNYGYTF. The CDR3, as DNA: TGTGCCAGCAGTACAGGTCTTAACTATGGCTACACCTTC.

To note about this clone: Its ends do not fully match the called genes, so a read error is possible. The V and J genes are TRBV6-4 and TRBJ1-6; TRBD1 matches 9 bases. In germline, CDR1 is MRHNA, CDR2 SNTAGT. The length of the CDR3 is 15 residues. CDR3 nucleotides: TGTGCCAGCAGAGACTGGGACAGGGTGGATTCACCCCTCCACTTT. This sequence encodes CASRDWDRVDSPLHF.

This clone appeared a few times. The V and J genes are TRBV7-2 and TRBJ2-4, with 7 bases aligning to TRBD2. This CDR3 is 17 amino acids long. V gave up 5 bases and J gave up 0 bases; unmatched junction bases: 10. In germline, CDR1 is SGHTA, CDR2 FQGNSA. CDR3 bases: TGTGCCAGCAGCCCGCAACTAGCGATCCTAGCCAAAAACATTCAGTACTTC. It specifies CASSPQLAILAKNIQYF.

CDR3 residues: CAISEVVWAGYTF. CDR3 coding DNA: TGTGCCATCAGTGAGGTCGTGTGGGCTGGCTACACCTTC. V usage is TRBV10-3 and J usage is TRBJ1-2; D gene unclear. Germline V lookup: CDR1 ENHRY, CDR2 SYGVKD. Between the trimmed V and J ends, which lost 2 bases and 7 bases, there was a span of 11 bases. CDR3 length: 13 residues.

The chain has TRBV6-1 and TRBJ2-7; 7 nucleotides agree with TRBD1. Germline V gene data show CDR1 as MNHNS and CDR2 as SASEGT. The CDR3 contains 13 residues. The J segment lost 5 bases and the V segment lost 7 bases, leaving 8 bases of the junction unmatched. The CDR3 loop is CASKEGQSHEQYF. The CDR3 region has the DNA TGTGCCAGCAAAGAGGGACAGAGCCACGAGCAGTACTTC.

This sequence joins TRBV7-2 and TRBJ1-1; tentative D call: TRBD1 (5 bases). Germline V lookup: CDR1 SGHTA, CDR2 FQGNSA. V was trimmed by 0 bases and J by 3 bases, leaving 14 bases between them. This CDR3 region has 16 residues. The CDR3 here is CASSLAAPTVYTEAFF. The CDR3 DNA sequence: TGTGCCAGCAGCTTAGCAGCCCCGACAGTTTACACTGAAGCTTTCTTT.

The V call is TRBV19, the J call TRBJ1-5, with TRBD1 identical over 8 bases. With V trimmed by 5 bases and J by 2 bases, 2 bases remained unmatched. This CDR3 region has 14 residues. The germline V gene has CDR1 LNHDA and CDR2 SQIVND (reference sequence). CDR3 nucleotide sequence: TGTGCCAGTAGTTTGGGACAGGGCAATCAGCCCCAGCATTTT. This gives the protein CASSLGQGNQPQHF.

V and J are TRBV19 and TRBJ1-3, with unresolved D. The ends were cut back, 3 bases at V and 0 bases at J, with 3 bases in the middle. CDR3 length: 13 amino acids. Germline CDR1 and CDR2: LNHDA and SQIVND (reference sequence). Written as DNA, the CDR3 is TGTGCCAGTAGTATCCTCTCTGGAAACACCATATATTTT. Amino acids: CASSILSGNTIYF.

The genes are TRBV19 and TRBJ1-5; 9 bases align to TRBD1. The CDR3 has 15 residues. V lost 2 bases and J lost 7; bases outside the gene matches: 6. Per germline, CDR1 LNHDA and CDR2 SQIVND (reference sequence). CDR3 nucleotides: TGTGCCAGTAGTATAAGGGGACAGGGTCACCAGCCCCAGCATTTT. This translates into CASSIRGQGHQPQHF.

In DNA, the CDR3 is TGCAGCGCGAGGGGGGGTCTAGCGGGAGAGGGTGAGCAGTACTTC. Amino acids: CSARGGLAGEGEQYF. V is TRBV29-1 and J is TRBJ2-7; 10 nucleotides align to TRBD2. The germline V gene has CDR1 SQVTM and CDR2 ANQGSEA. The CDR3 is made up of 15 amino acids. The V segment lost 7 bases and the J segment 7 bases; nucleotides outside the gene matches: 16.

The chain uses TRBV7-2 and TRBJ1-5; 10 bases match TRBD1. This CDR3 spans 15 amino acids. V was pared by 5 bases and J by 5 bases, with 6 bases of the junction left unmatched. Germline-derived CDR1 and CDR2 are SGHTA and FQGNSA. The DNA of the CDR3 is TGTGCCAGCAGCCCCTGGGACAGGGGCGATCAGCCCCAGCATTTT. Translating it yields CASSPWDRGDQPQHF.

The CDR3 DNA sequence: TGTGCCAGCAGTTTACCCACTAGCGGGTTTTTGTCCTACAATGAGCAGTTCTTC. It yields the protein CASSLPTSGFLSYNEQFF. The chain carries TRBV28 and TRBJ2-1; 9 bases align to TRBD2. The CDR3 has 18 residues. V shed 2 bases and J 1 base; nucleotides not matched to a gene: 9. The germline V gene encodes CDR1 MDHEN and CDR2 SYDVKM. Together with reference TRBV28 and TRBJ2-1, the CDR3 gives the full variable domain: DVKVTQSSRYLVKRTGEKVFLECVQDMDHENMFWYRQDPGLGLRLIYFSYDVKMKEKGDIPEGYSVSREKKERFSLILESASTNQTSMYLCASSLPTSGFLSYNEQFFGPGTRLTVL.